One and the same sample provided the 7 T cell receptor beta chains below, sequenced in a study of regulatory T cells in long-lasting Graves disease. This sample's time point: persistent/refractory GD, antithyroid drugs over 5 years with positive TRAb. Making the TCR library involved RNA that had been extracted from PBMCs. Building the TCR beta libraries relied on iRepertoire HTBI primers, and CDR3 regions underwent Arm-PCR. TCRdb ran MiXCR on the multiplex PCR reads and lists one entry per CDR3 protein. The profile shows roughly 400,000 distinct CDR3 sequences, around 20% of them singletons. The sequenced sample was peripheral blood mononuclear cells (PBMCs), obtained when the disease was refractory, from a patient treated with antithyroid drugs. Source of these receptors: a female donor with Graves disease.

The chain uses TRBV30 and TRBJ1-1, with D possibly being TRBD1 (5 bases). Between the trimmed V and J ends, which lost 5 bases and 3 bases, there was a span of 13 bases. Germline CDR1 GTSNPN, CDR2 SVGIG (reference sequence). The CDR3 extends over 13 amino acids. This chain's CDR3 is CAWDRTGDTEAFF. DNA of the CDR3: TGTGCCTGGGATCGCACAGGCGACACTGAAGCTTTCTTT.

Many counts were recorded for this clonotype. The J gene is TRBJ1-4, the V gene TRBV28; 7 positions match TRBD1. Looked up from germline, CDR1 is MDHEN and CDR2 is SYDVKM. The CDR3 runs 16 residues. With 7 bases clipped from V and 3 bases from J, the junction kept 11 bases outside the gene matches. CDR3 DNA sequence: TGTGCCAGCACCCCCCGGGAGGGGGCTGCTAATGAAAAACTGTTTTTT. This encodes CASTPREGAANEKLFF.

The V gene is TRBV4-2, the J gene TRBJ2-4; the D is unclear. V lost 6 bases and J lost 6, with 15 bases in between. Germline V gene data show CDR1 as LGHNA and CDR2 as YNFKEQ. The length of the CDR3 is 14 residues. The DNA for the CDR3 is TGTGCCAGCAGGCTATCGGCGAGTCCAAACATTCAGTACTTC. Translation gives CASRLSASPNIQYF.

The rearrangement uses TRBV6-2 or TRBV6-3 and TRBJ1-1; D remains ambiguous. This CDR3 is 15 amino acids long. V lost 2 bases, J lost 2 bases, and 12 bases lay in between. CDR1 and CDR2 from the germline V gene are MNHEY and SVGEGT. The CDR3 sequence: CASSYNRQANTEAFF. The CDR3 nucleotides are TGTGCCAGCAGTTACAATCGGCAGGCTAACACTGAAGCTTTCTTT.

In this sample, this clonotype turned up a few times. V usage is TRBV20-1 and J usage is TRBJ1-5; maybe TRBD1 (6 bases). V lost 5 bases and J lost 4, with 18 bases in between. The CDR3 is 15 amino acids. Per germline, CDR1 DFQATT and CDR2 SNEGSKA (reference sequence). The CDR3 DNA reads as TGCAGTGCTTTCGAATTGACAGGACCGAATCAGCCCCAGCATTTT. Translation: CSAFELTGPNQPQHF.

At least ten counts were recorded for this clonotype. The chain has TRBV2 and TRBJ2-5; 9 bases are shared with TRBD1. J gave up 1 base and V 6 bases, and 9 bases lay outside the gene matches. The CDR3 extends over 16 amino acids. The germline CDR1 and CDR2 sequences are SNHLY and FYNNEI. The CDR3 sequence is CASREPGTGTQETQYF. The CDR3 DNA reads TGTGCCAGCAGAGAACCCGGGACAGGGACCCAAGAGACCCAGTACTTC.

This clonotype showed up many times. This sequence joins TRBV7-9 and TRBJ2-7, with 15 positions matching TRBD2. In germline, CDR1 is SEHNR, CDR2 FQNEAQ (reference sequence). Trimming cost V 1 base and J 3 bases; bases outside gene matches: 10. The CDR3 is 19 residues long. The CDR3 DNA follows: TGTGCCAGCAGCTTAGGAGTCGGACTAGCGGGAGGGCCAAACTACGAGCAGTACTTC. Translating gives CASSLGVGLAGGPNYEQYF.